These 25 T cell receptor beta chains were sequenced from one sample in a study of T-cell reconstitution after alpha-beta-depleted transplantation in children. Unique molecular identifiers were used to barcode this TCRbeta library. TCRdb recomputed calls from the PCR reads with MiXCR, one row per CDR3 protein. This table has approximately 240,000 distinct CDR3 sequences, 9.5% to 13% appearing once. The source was PBMCs, collected before TCRalphabeta/CD19-depleted stem cell transplant. These receptors were obtained from a child less than two years old with acute myeloid leukemia, due to receive a stem cell transplant.

This clonotype was observed at least ten times. The gene calls are TRBV14 and TRBJ2-1, with D perhaps TRBD2 (5 bases). Trimming stripped 3 bases from V and 3 bases from J, with 12 bases between. Germline CDR1 and CDR2: SGHDN and FVKESK. The CDR3 length is 15 residues. CDR3 residues: CASSQSSPLYNEQFF. The CDR3 DNA sequence: TGTGCCAGCAGCCAGTCTAGCCCCCTCTACAATGAGCAGTTCTTC.

This clonotype has more than one count but fewer than ten. This chain connects TRBV28 to TRBJ1-1; D gene unclear. Trimming removed 10 bases at V and 0 bases at J, with 12 bases between. The CDR3 sequence is 13 residues long. Germline CDR1 MDHEN, CDR2 SYDVKM. The CDR3 sequence is CATAGLMNTEAFF. The CDR3 DNA follows: TGTGCCACCGCGGGTCTCATGAACACTGAAGCTTTCTTT.

This clonotype showed up many times. The chain carries TRBV12-3 or TRBV12-4 and TRBJ1-3; D uncertain. This CDR3 is 16 amino acids long. The V gene lost 3 bases and the J gene lost 4 bases, with 16 bases spanning the gap. CDR3 coding DNA: TGTGCCAGCAGTTTCGCGGCAGGCCAAGAGGGAAACACCATATATTTT. Amino acid sequence: CASSFAAGQEGNTIYF.

The sample holds many counts of this clonotype. V is TRBV28 and J is TRBJ2-1; no definite D call. The CDR3 is 16 amino acids. The V end was cut by 6 bases, the J end by 4 bases, with 19 bases between. The V gene's germline CDR1 is MDHEN and CDR2 SYDVKM. The CDR3 nucleotides read TGTGCCAGCAGCAAGGACCAAGCAAAACCTTACAATGAGCAGTTCTTC. This sequence encodes CASSKDQAKPYNEQFF. The full variable domain, rest sourced from reference TRBV28 and TRBJ2-1, is DVKVTQSSRYLVKRTGEKVFLECVQDMDHENMFWYRQDPGLGLRLIYFSYDVKMKEKGDIPEGYSVSREKKERFSLILESASTNQTSMYLCASSKDQAKPYNEQFFGPGTRLTVL.

There are many counts of this clonotype. In DNA form, the CDR3 reads TGTGCCAGCAGTTACTTAGGCTCGGCAGCGAATTCACCCCTCCACTTT. Protein: CASSYLGSAANSPLHF. This chain connects TRBV6-2 or TRBV6-3 to TRBJ1-6; no firm D call. The CDR3 contains 16 residues. V gave up 1 base and J gave up 7 bases, with 14 bases separating them. CDR1 is MNHEY, CDR2 SVGEGT, per germline.

This clonotype was recorded a few times. This sequence may be a read error, since a much larger clone differs from it by one base. The chain uses TRBV12-3 or TRBV12-4 and TRBJ2-7; 15 positions agree with TRBD2. CDR3 length equals 18 residues. CDR3 coding DNA: TGTGCCTGCAGTTCACTCCCCGGGACTAGCGGGGGGAGTTACGAGCAGTACTTC. It encodes CACSSLPGTSGGSYEQYF.

Concerning this clonotype: With a much larger clone just one base away, this may be a read error. The rearrangement uses TRBV7-9 and TRBJ2-7; no clear D gene. V was clipped by 4 bases and J by 5 bases, with 12 bases between them. Germline V gives CDR1 SEHNR, CDR2 FQNEAQ (reference sequence). CDR3 length: 13 amino acids. In DNA, the CDR3 is TGTGCCAGCAGCTCACCCGTTGCGGACGAGCAGTACTTC. Its translation is CASSSPVADEQYF.

This clonotype was picked up many times. The chain joins TRBV28 to TRBJ2-1, with TRBD2 matching over 7 bases. The CDR3 runs to 15 residues. Germline lookup yields CDR1 MDHEN and CDR2 SYDVKM. The V segment lost 4 bases and the J segment 6 bases; nucleotides outside the gene matches: 9. CDR3 sequence reads: CASSSYLSSGNEQFF. In DNA, the CDR3 is TGTGCCAGCAGTTCTTACCTCTCTAGCGGCAATGAGCAGTTCTTC.

This clonotype occurred a few times. One end of the junction fails to match germline, which may point to a read error. This chain connects TRBV7-2 to TRBJ2-3; TRBD2 matches 7 bases. CDR3 length: 14 amino acids. Germline CDR1 and CDR2: SGHTA and FQGNSA. As DNA, the CDR3 is TGTGCCAGCATCTTATGGGCGGGAGCAGATACGCAGTATTTT. As protein: CASILWAGADTQYF.

This clonotype was recorded a few times. The chain combines TRBV30 with TRBJ1-4; TRBD1 agrees at 9 bases. Unmatched junction bases numbered 5, after V lost 2 bases and J lost 7 bases. The CDR3 totals 14 residues. In germline, CDR1 is GTSNPN, CDR2 SVGIG (reference sequence). Here the CDR3 reads CAWSFKGQGEKLFF. CDR3 nucleotides: TGTGCCTGGAGTTTTAAGGGACAGGGTGAAAAACTGTTTTTT.

The V and J genes are TRBV25-1 and TRBJ1-2; D remains ambiguous. V shed 1 base and J shed 12 bases, with 9 bases lying between them. Germline assignment: CDR1 MGHDK and CDR2 SYGVNS. CDR3 length: 11 residues. This chain's CDR3 is CASSEWGRHTF. The CDR3 nucleotides are TGTGCCAGCAGTGAATGGGGTCGCCACACCTTC.

In its sample, this clonotype was seen many times. The J gene is TRBJ1-1, the V gene TRBV20-1, with D possibly matching TRBD1 (6 bases). This CDR3 is 13 amino acids long. Deletions cut 3 bases from V and 1 base from J, with 9 bases between. Per the germline V gene, CDR1 is DFQATT and CDR2 is SNEGSKA (reference sequence). This CDR3 reads CSARDSSNTEAFF. CDR3 coding DNA: TGCAGTGCTAGGGACAGTTCGAACACTGAAGCTTTCTTT.

This clonotype appeared many times. V and J are TRBV11-2 and TRBJ2-5, with 10 nucleotides matching TRBD1. This CDR3 contains 16 residues. Trimming cost V 4 bases and J 4 bases; bases outside gene matches: 9. CDR1 and CDR2 (germline): SGHAT, FQNNGV. The DNA for the CDR3 is TGTGCCAGCAGCTGGCAAGGGACAGGGGTAGGAGAGACCCAGTACTTC. Its protein product is CASSWQGTGVGETQYF.

The sample holds many counts of this clonotype. The rearrangement links TRBV5-1 to TRBJ2-1, with D possibly TRBD1 on 6 matching bases. The germline CDR1 and CDR2 sequences are SGHRS and YFSETQ. The CDR3 runs to 14 residues. V lost 4 bases and J lost 8, with 16 bases in between. The CDR3 DNA reads TGCGCCAGCAGCCTTGGCCAACAGGGCGATGAGCAGTTCTTC. It specifies CASSLGQQGDEQFF.

This clonotype has a count of ten or more. V is TRBV20-1 and J is TRBJ2-3; D gene ambiguous. Trimming shortened V by 2 bases and J by 7 bases, and 16 bases separated the two germline ends. This CDR3 comprises 14 residues. Germline assignment: CDR1 DFQATT and CDR2 SNEGSKA (reference sequence). DNA of the CDR3: TGCAGTGCTAGAAAACCCTTAGGGTTAAATACGCAGTATTTT. Translation gives CSARKPLGLNTQYF.

Many counts were recorded for this clonotype. The chain combines TRBV24-1 with TRBJ2-1, with D unresolved. The germline CDR1 and CDR2 sequences are KGHDR and SFDVKD. Deletions cut 3 bases from V and 0 bases from J, with 11 bases between. This CDR3 is built from 16 residues. Written as DNA, the CDR3 is TGTGCCACCAGTGATGAGCAACTTAGCTCCTACAATGAGCAGTTCTTC. Its translation is CATSDEQLSSYNEQFF.

This clonotype was observed at least ten times. The V call is TRBV18, the J call TRBJ2-1; 7 bases line up with TRBD1. The CDR3 totals 14 residues. With 2 bases clipped from V and 11 bases from J, the junction kept 9 bases outside the gene matches. The germline V gene has CDR1 KGHSH and CDR2 LQKENI. CDR3 DNA: TGTGCCAGCTCACCAGAGGGACAGACAATGAAGCAGTTCTTC. Amino acids: CASSPEGQTMKQFF.

This clonotype occurred many times. The CDR3: CAISESGSPREYF. The CDR3 nucleotides are TGTGCCATCAGTGAGTCGGGGTCACCTAGGGAGTACTTC. V and J are TRBV10-3 and TRBJ2-7, with D uncertain. V was trimmed by 0 bases and J by 11 bases, leaving 14 bases between them. This CDR3 is 13 amino acids long. Germline assignment: CDR1 ENHRY and CDR2 SYGVKD.

This clonotype was picked up a small number of times. The rearrangement uses TRBV12-3 or TRBV12-4 and TRBJ2-5, with D unclear. V was pared by 2 bases and J by 5 bases, with 15 bases between. The length of the CDR3 is 15 residues. CDR3 residues: CASSLRQLGRETQYF. The DNA for the CDR3 is TGTGCCAGCAGTTTACGGCAGCTTGGACGGGAGACCCAGTACTTC.

This clonotype was observed at least ten times. V and J are TRBV7-2 and TRBJ2-5; TRBD2 might be the D (6 bases). The V gene lost 4 bases and the J gene lost 0 bases, with 6 bases spanning the gap. CDR3 size: 13 residues. Germline V gene lookup returns CDR1 SGHTA and CDR2 FQGNSA. CDR3 sequence: CASSWDYQETQYF. The DNA of the CDR3 is TGTGCCAGCAGCTGGGACTACCAAGAGACCCAGTACTTC.

The rearrangement joins TRBV5-1 to TRBJ2-1; D call uncertain. The CDR3 sequence is 13 residues long. Deletions cut 3 bases from V and 4 bases from J, with 8 bases between. Germline V gene lookup returns CDR1 SGHRS and CDR2 YFSETQ. CDR3 bases: TGCGCCAGCAGCTCCCTGGGGTACAATGAGCAGTTCTTC. Translated: CASSSLGYNEQFF.

The chain uses TRBV20-1 and TRBJ2-1, with D perhaps matching TRBD1 (6 bases). The CDR3 is made up of 13 amino acids. Germline V gene data show CDR1 as DFQATT and CDR2 as SNEGSKA (reference sequence). Trimming cost V 3 bases and J 9 bases, with 15 bases left between them. The CDR3 loop reads CSASGGPASEQFF. The DNA for the CDR3 is TGCAGTGCTAGTGGGGGCCCTGCTAGTGAGCAGTTCTTC.

V usage is TRBV19 and J usage is TRBJ2-3; no clear D. The CDR3 consists of 13 residues. Trimming pared 8 bases from V and 3 bases from J, leaving 12 bases between. Germline values: CDR1 LNHDA, CDR2 SQIVND (reference sequence). DNA for the CDR3: TGTGCCAGTCCTTCCAAGTTTACAGATACGCAGTATTTT. Translating it yields CASPSKFTDTQYF.

Note on this clonotype: A read error may produce the germline difference seen at one junction end. The rearrangement links TRBV12-3 or TRBV12-4 to TRBJ2-2, with 11 nucleotides matching TRBD2. This CDR3 is 18 amino acids long. The CDR3 DNA reads TGTGCTAGCAGTCCGCTGGGACTAGCGGATTCGAACACCGGGGAGCTGTTTTTT. Its translation is CASSPLGLADSNTGELFF.

This clonotype has ten or more counts. CDR3 in DNA: TGTGCCAGTAGTATTAAGACGGACAGCAATCAGCCCCAGCATTTT. Translating it yields CASSIKTDSNQPQHF. The chain recombines TRBV19 with TRBJ1-5; D remains unclear. The length of the CDR3 is 15 residues. Trimming stripped 3 bases from V and 1 base from J, with 10 bases between. In germline, CDR1 is LNHDA, CDR2 SQIVND (reference sequence).